This T cell receptor beta chain was sequenced during a study of shared clonotypes between healthy human individuals. The CDR3 consists of 15 residues. V was clipped by 6 bases and J by 5 bases; unmatched bases: 7. The germline CDR1 and CDR2 sequences are SNHLY and FYNNEI. Produced via immunoSEQ multiplex PCR; TCRdb's table is partial and in-frame only. Among about 670,000 clones, approximately 75% were seen once, and the ten largest hold around 2%. This chain connects TRBV2 to TRBJ2-3; 11 bases are a match to TRBD1. This clonotype was obtained from a woman in her 30s in good health. Sequencing was done on a sample of memory CD4+ T cells sorted from blood. Described subset: CD45RA-negative fraction. For the CDR3, the DNA is TGTGCCAGCAGAGGACAGGGGGCCCGTTTAGATACGCAGTATTTT. Encoded protein: CASRGQGARLDTQYF.